This entry lists 13 T cell receptor beta chains sequenced from one sample in a study of Graves' ophthalmopathy and Graves' hyperthyroidism. From RNA, the CDR3 regions of TCR beta chains were amplified and sequenced. HTBI-primed first-round RT-PCR preceded second-round multiplex PCR. MiXCR, run by TCRdb on the multiplex PCR reads, gives a single entry per CDR3 protein. The top ten clones hold roughly 2.3% of a sample with 300,000 to 450,000 distinct CDR3 sequences, roughly a sixth of them seen once. Sequences were obtained from peripheral blood. These receptors were obtained from an adult woman with stable Graves' hyperthyroidism.

In its sample, this clonotype was seen many times. The rearrangement uses TRBV7-2 and TRBJ1-1; D is undetermined. Germline lookup yields CDR1 SGHTA and CDR2 FQGNSA. The CDR3 is made up of 15 amino acids. V dropped 7 bases and J dropped 0 bases, with 15 bases sitting between them. CDR3 residues: CASNLEAGLNTEAFF. The CDR3 nucleotides are TGTGCCAGCAATTTGGAGGCAGGTTTGAACACTGAAGCTTTCTTT.

This clonotype was counted many times. The chain has TRBV30 and TRBJ2-5; 10 positions agree with TRBD1. Germline CDR1 and CDR2: GTSNPN and SVGIG (reference sequence). The ends lost 2 bases at V and 5 bases at J; junction bases unmatched: 5. The CDR3 totals 14 residues. CDR3: CAWSLTGGGETQYF. In DNA form, the CDR3 reads TGTGCCTGGAGTCTGACAGGGGGCGGTGAGACCCAGTACTTC.

This rearrangement joins TRBV6-1 to TRBJ1-1; 7 bases line up with TRBD1. J lost 7 bases, V lost 11 bases, and 16 bases had no gene match. There are 14 residues in the CDR3. Germline CDR1 MNHNS, CDR2 SASEGT. This CDR3 reads CAASYGEGASEAFF. The CDR3, as DNA: TGTGCCGCATCATACGGGGAGGGGGCAAGTGAAGCTTTCTTT.

This clonotype was counted ten times or more. V usage is TRBV5-1 and J usage is TRBJ1-6, with a weak D call TRBD1 (6 bases). Germline CDR1 reads SGHRS; CDR2 reads YFSETQ. Trimming shortened V by 4 bases and J by 6 bases, and 20 bases separated the two germline ends. The CDR3 runs to 17 residues. CDR3 bases: TGCGCCAGCAGCACCACGGGACAACCATCGGGTAATTCACCCCTCCACTTT. Its protein product is CASSTTGQPSGNSPLHF.

This clonotype was detected many times. V gene TRBV4-1 combines with J gene TRBJ2-7; D call uncertain. CDR3 length: 14 residues. V dropped 4 bases and J dropped 1 base, with 11 bases sitting between them. The germline V gene encodes CDR1 MGHRA and CDR2 YSYEKL. DNA of the CDR3: TGCGCCAGCAGCCGCGTCGGAGAGTCCTACGAGCAGTACTTC. As protein: CASSRVGESYEQYF.

This clonotype was seen repeatedly, ten times or more. This rearrangement joins TRBV6-1 to TRBJ2-2; D not certain. The CDR3 covers 17 residues. Trimming shortened V by 0 bases and J by 5 bases, and 16 bases separated the two germline ends. Germline CDR1 MNHNS, CDR2 SASEGT. CDR3 DNA: TGTGCCAGCAGTGAAGCGGCCCAGAGAAGTTCAACCGGGGAGCTGTTTTTT. This gives the protein CASSEAAQRSSTGELFF.

This sequence joins TRBV29-1 and TRBJ1-1, with D uncertain. Germline CDR1 is SQVTM and CDR2 is ANQGSEA. There are 12 residues in the CDR3. Trimming shortened V by 6 bases and J by 0 bases, and 8 bases separated the two germline ends. This CDR3 is CSVIELNTEAFF. CDR3 bases: TGCAGCGTGATAGAGTTGAACACTGAAGCTTTCTTT.

The rearrangement links TRBV6-1 to TRBJ1-5; TRBD1 aligns across 9 bases. This CDR3 is 16 amino acids long. CDR1 is MNHNS, CDR2 SASEGT, per germline. Trimming took 4 bases from V and 7 from J; bases not matched to a gene: 11. CDR3 sequence: CASSGEQGALGQPQHF. The CDR3 DNA reads TGTGCCAGCAGTGGAGAACAGGGGGCCTTAGGACAGCCCCAGCATTTT.

This clonotype was detected many times. The chain is built from TRBV29-1 and TRBJ2-7; the D gene is possibly TRBD2 (5 bases). CDR1 SQVTM and CDR2 ANQGSEA come from the germline V gene. Trimming pared 6 bases from V and 5 bases from J, leaving 14 bases between. The CDR3 contains 12 residues. For the CDR3, the DNA is TGCAGCGTCAAGCGGTTCGGCGACGAGCAGTACTTC. Translating it yields CSVKRFGDEQYF.

The table lists this clonotype with many counts. At one of its ends the junction is not consistent with the germline gene, which may arise from a read error. The chain carries TRBV6-5 and TRBJ1-1; D remains ambiguous. This CDR3 contains 13 residues. Germline loops: CDR1 MNHEY, CDR2 SVGAGI. CDR3 bases: TGTGCCAGCAGCTACTCGGTGAACACTGAAGCTTTCTTT. Protein sequence: CASSYSVNTEAFF.

In this sample, this clonotype turned up many times. The V gene is TRBV5-1, the J gene TRBJ1-1; D is unresolved. The CDR3 runs to 12 residues. The V gene lost 6 bases and the J gene lost 4 bases, with 10 bases spanning the gap. Germline CDR1 reads SGHRS; CDR2 reads YFSETQ. In DNA, the CDR3 is TGCGCCAGCAAGTCGGGTTTCACTGAAGCTTTCTTT. Amino acids: CASKSGFTEAFF.

In this sample, this clonotype turned up many times. The rearrangement joins TRBV20-1 to TRBJ2-7, with TRBD2 identical over 12 bases. This CDR3 region has 18 residues. The germline gives CDR1 DFQATT, CDR2 SNEGSKA (reference sequence). The J segment lost 0 bases and the V segment lost 2 bases, leaving 11 bases of the junction unmatched. The CDR3 DNA follows: TGCAGTGCTAGATTGACTAGCGGGAGAATGTTGGGCTCCTACGAGCAGTACTTC. Protein sequence: CSARLTSGRMLGSYEQYF.

This clonotype was found a few times. The chain employs TRBV5-1 and TRBJ1-2; 11 positions match TRBD1. V gave up 4 bases and J gave up 1 base; unmatched junction bases: 6. CDR1 is SGHRS and CDR2 is YFSETQ in the germline V gene. The CDR3 consists of 16 residues. CDR3 nucleotide sequence: TGCGCCAGCAGCCTCGGGACAGGGGGGAGTAACTATGGCTACACCTTC. The encoded protein is CASSLGTGGSNYGYTF.